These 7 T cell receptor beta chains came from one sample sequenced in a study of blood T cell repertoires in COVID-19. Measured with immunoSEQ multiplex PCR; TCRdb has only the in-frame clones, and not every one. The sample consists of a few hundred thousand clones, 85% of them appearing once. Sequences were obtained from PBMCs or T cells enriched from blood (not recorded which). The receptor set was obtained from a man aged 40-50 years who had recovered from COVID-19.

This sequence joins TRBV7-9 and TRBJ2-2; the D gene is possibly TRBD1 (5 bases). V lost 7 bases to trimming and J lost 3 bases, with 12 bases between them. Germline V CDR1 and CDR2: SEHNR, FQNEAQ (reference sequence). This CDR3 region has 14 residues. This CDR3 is CASTWNRYTGELFF. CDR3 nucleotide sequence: TGTGCCAGCACATGGAACAGGTACACCGGGGAGCTGTTTTTT.

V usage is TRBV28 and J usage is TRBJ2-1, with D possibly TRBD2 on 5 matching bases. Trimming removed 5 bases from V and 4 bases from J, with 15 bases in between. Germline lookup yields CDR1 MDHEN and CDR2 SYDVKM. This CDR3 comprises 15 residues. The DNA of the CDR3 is TGTGCCAGCAGTCCCCCCCGGACTGATTACAATGAGCAGTTCTTC. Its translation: CASSPPRTDYNEQFF.

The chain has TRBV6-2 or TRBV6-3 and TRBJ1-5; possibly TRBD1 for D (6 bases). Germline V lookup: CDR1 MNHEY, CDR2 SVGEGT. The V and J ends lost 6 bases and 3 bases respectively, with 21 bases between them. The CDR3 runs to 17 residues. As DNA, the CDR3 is TGTGCCAGCAGCGAAAACAAGGGACACCGAAACAATCAGCCCCAGCATTTT. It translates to CASSENKGHRNNQPQHF.

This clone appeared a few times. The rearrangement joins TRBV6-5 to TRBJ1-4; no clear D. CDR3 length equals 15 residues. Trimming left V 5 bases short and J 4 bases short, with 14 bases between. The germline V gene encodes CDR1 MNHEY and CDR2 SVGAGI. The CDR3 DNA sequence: TGTGCCAGCAGTCCGGCCGCGGGAAGTAATGAAAAACTGTTTTTT. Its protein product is CASSPAAGSNEKLFF.

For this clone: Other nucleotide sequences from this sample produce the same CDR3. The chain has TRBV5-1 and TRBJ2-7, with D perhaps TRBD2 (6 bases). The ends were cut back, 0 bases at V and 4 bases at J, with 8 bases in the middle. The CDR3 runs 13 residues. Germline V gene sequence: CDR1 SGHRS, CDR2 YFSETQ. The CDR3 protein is CASSLGRDYEQYF. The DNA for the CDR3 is TGCGCCAGCAGCTTGGGGCGGGATTACGAGCAGTACTTC.

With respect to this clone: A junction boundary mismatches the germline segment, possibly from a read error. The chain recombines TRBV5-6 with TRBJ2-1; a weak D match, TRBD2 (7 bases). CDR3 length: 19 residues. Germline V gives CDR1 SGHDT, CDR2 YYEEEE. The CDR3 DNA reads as TGTGCCAGCAGCTCGCGGGACATGAGCTGGACTAGTGTGTACAGTGAGCAGTTCTTC. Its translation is CASSSRDMSWTSVYSEQFF.

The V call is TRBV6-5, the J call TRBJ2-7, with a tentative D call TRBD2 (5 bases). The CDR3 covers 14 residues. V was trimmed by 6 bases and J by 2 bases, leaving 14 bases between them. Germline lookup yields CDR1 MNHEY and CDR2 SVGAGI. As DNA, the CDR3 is TGTGCCAGCAGAGACGAGCGGAGCCCCTACGAGCAGTACTTC. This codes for CASRDERSPYEQYF.